Below are 18 T cell receptor beta chains sequenced from a single sample in a study of blood T cell repertoires in COVID-19. The table came from immunoSEQ multiplex PCR; TCRdb's copy has only in-frame clones and leaves some out. The sample shows roughly 180,000 clones, roughly three quarters of them seen only once. What was sequenced was peripheral blood. These receptors were collected from an elderly woman with COVID-19, enrolled during active disease.

The chain couples TRBV19 to TRBJ2-5; TRBD1 matches 7 bases. CDR3 size: 14 residues. Germline V gene lookup returns CDR1 LNHDA and CDR2 SQIVND (reference sequence). V shed 2 bases and J 4 bases; nucleotides not matched to a gene: 4. In DNA, the CDR3 is TGTGCCAGTAGTATAAGGGGGCCCTCAGAGACCCAGTACTTC. Its protein product is CASSIRGPSETQYF.

This chain links TRBV3-1 (or the pseudogene TRBV3-2) with TRBJ2-7; unclear D gene. The CDR3 contains 14 residues. Germline CDR1 LGHDT, CDR2 YNNKEL (reference sequence). V gave up 1 base and J gave up 0 bases, with 7 bases separating them. CDR3 residues: CASSQGLTSYEQYF. The CDR3 coding sequence is TGTGCCAGCAGCCAAGGACTTACCTCCTACGAGCAGTACTTC.

CDR3 protein: CASSLEGTAETQYF. CDR3 in DNA: TGTGCCAGCAGCTTAGAAGGGACAGCGGAGACCCAGTACTTC. The V gene is TRBV7-9, the J gene TRBJ2-5; TRBD1 matches at 7 bases. The CDR3 has 14 residues. Germline V lookup: CDR1 SEHNR, CDR2 FQNEAQ (reference sequence). Germline trimming cut 1 base from V and 5 bases from J; bases unmatched to any gene: 4.

V usage is TRBV11-2 and J usage is TRBJ2-7, with 8 bases fitting TRBD1. CDR1 is SGHAT and CDR2 is FQNNGV in the germline V gene. V trimming: 5 bases; J trimming: 4 bases; junction bases outside the gene matches: 10. This CDR3 region has 15 residues. This CDR3 is CASSGPGQAQYEQYF. The CDR3 DNA is TGTGCCAGCAGCGGTCCGGGACAGGCGCAATACGAGCAGTACTTC.

The chain has TRBV6-5 and TRBJ2-1, with a tentative D call TRBD2 (5 bases). V was cut by 2 bases and J by 7 bases, with 9 bases left in between. This CDR3 is 13 amino acids long. Germline CDR1 MNHEY, CDR2 SVGAGI. CDR3 nucleotide sequence: TGTGCCAGCAGTTACCCCCGCGGGAATGAGCAGTTCTTC. Its translation: CASSYPRGNEQFF.

The V and J genes are TRBV29-1 and TRBJ2-3; TRBD1 agrees at 8 bases. The germline V gene encodes CDR1 SQVTM and CDR2 ANQGSEA. Unmatched junction bases numbered 6, after V lost 5 bases and J lost 2 bases. The CDR3 is 14 amino acids. For the CDR3, the DNA is TGCAGCGTTCCACGGACAGGGTTCACAGATACGCAGTATTTT. Its translation: CSVPRTGFTDTQYF.

The rearrangement uses TRBV5-1 and TRBJ2-7; the match to TRBD1 covers 9 bases. With 2 bases clipped from V and 6 bases from J, the junction kept 6 bases outside the gene matches. Per germline, CDR1 SGHRS and CDR2 YFSETQ. The CDR3 spans 14 residues. DNA for the CDR3: TGCGCCAGCAGCTTCCGGGACAGGGCTCGCGAGCAGTACTTC. Its protein is CASSFRDRAREQYF.

The rearrangement links TRBV6-5 to TRBJ2-5; 8 positions agree with TRBD1. Germline lookup yields CDR1 MNHEY and CDR2 SVGAGI. This CDR3 contains 14 residues. V dropped 1 base and J dropped 5; count of bases not matched to a gene: 3. The CDR3 bases are TGTGCCAGCAGTTACTTCGGACAGGGCGAGACCCAGTACTTC. Translated: CASSYFGQGETQYF.

This clone was seen a few times. The rearrangement uses TRBV7-9 and TRBJ2-7; a possible D gene is TRBD1 (5 bases). CDR1 is SEHNR, CDR2 FQNEAQ, per germline (reference sequence). The CDR3 covers 14 residues. V dropped 1 base and J dropped 0 bases, with 7 bases sitting between them. The CDR3 reads CASSLVQASYEQYF. The DNA of the CDR3 is TGTGCCAGCAGCTTAGTACAGGCCTCCTACGAGCAGTACTTC.

This clone is a singleton in its sample. The chain employs TRBV4-3 and TRBJ2-1; 11 bases align to TRBD1. The CDR3 has 15 residues. From germline, CDR1 is LGHNA and CDR2 YSLEER. V shed 3 bases, J shed 5 bases, and the junction held 3 bases outside the gene matches. The CDR3 DNA is TGCGCCAGCAGCCAGAGGGACAGGGGGAACAATGAGCAGTTCTTC. Translated: CASSQRDRGNNEQFF.

This clone showed up just a few times. The chain recombines TRBV11-3 with TRBJ1-1; the D gene is possibly TRBD1 (6 bases). From germline, CDR1 is SGHNT and CDR2 YENEEA. V was pared by 5 bases and J by 4 bases, with 14 bases between. CDR3 length equals 14 residues. Here the CDR3 reads CASSARLQGTEAFF. Here the CDR3 DNA reads TGTGCCAGCAGCGCCCGATTACAGGGCACTGAAGCTTTCTTT.

V gene TRBV24-1 combines with J gene TRBJ2-3, with TRBD2 identical over 9 bases. The CDR3 has 18 amino acids. After removal of 1 base from V and 1 base from J, the junction contained 8 bases not matched to a gene. Germline V gene data show CDR1 as KGHDR and CDR2 as SFDVKD. The CDR3 protein is CATSDLVSASGGTDTQYF. The CDR3 DNA is TGTGCCACCAGTGATTTAGTGTCGGCTAGCGGGGGCACAGATACGCAGTATTTT.

This chain connects TRBV7-2 to TRBJ1-2, with D perhaps matching TRBD1 (6 bases). The CDR3 length is 15 residues. V was cut by 2 bases and J by 0 bases, with 10 bases left in between. From germline, CDR1 is SGHTA and CDR2 FQGNSA. The CDR3: CASSLRGGPNYGYTF. The CDR3 DNA reads TGTGCCAGCAGCTTAAGGGGGGGTCCTAACTATGGCTACACCTTC. The entire variable domain, with the rest obtained from reference TRBV7-2 and TRBJ1-2, is as follows: GAGVSQSPSNKVTEKGKDVELRCDPISGHTALYWYRQSLGQGLEFLIYFQGNSAPDKSGLPSDRFSAERTGGSVSTLTIQRTQQEDSAVYLCASSLRGGPNYGYTFGSGTRLTVV.

V is TRBV24-1 and J is TRBJ2-1, with 13 nucleotides matching TRBD2. The CDR3 totals 15 residues. The germline CDR1 and CDR2 sequences are KGHDR and SFDVKD. With V trimmed by 4 bases and J by 9 bases, 5 bases remained unmatched. The CDR3 sequence: CATSDRGLAGLEQFF. DNA for the CDR3: TGTGCCACCAGTGACCGGGGACTAGCGGGGCTTGAGCAGTTCTTC.

The chain couples TRBV7-2 to TRBJ2-3, with 11 bases fitting TRBD2. The CDR3 extends over 16 amino acids. Trimming took 6 bases from V and 6 from J; bases not matched to a gene: 11. CDR1 is SGHTA, CDR2 FQGNSA, per germline. CDR3 coding DNA: TGTGCCAGCAGTACTAGACTAGCGGGGCTCTCGGATACGCAGTATTTT. Amino acids: CASSTRLAGLSDTQYF.

V usage is TRBV5-1 and J usage is TRBJ2-6; possibly TRBD2 for D (5 bases). V was clipped by 0 bases and J by 2 bases, with 6 bases between them. CDR3 length equals 15 residues. Looked up from germline, CDR1 is SGHRS and CDR2 is YFSETQ. In nucleotides, the CDR3 is TGCGCCAGCAGCTTGGCCGGGGCTGGGGCCAACGTCCTGACTTTC. It codes for CASSLAGAGANVLTF.

The rearrangement links TRBV4-3 to TRBJ1-3; D might be TRBD1 (5 bases). Trimming left V 3 bases short and J 0 bases short, with 9 bases between. This CDR3 has 15 amino acids. The germline V gene has CDR1 LGHNA and CDR2 YSLEER. CDR3 nucleotide sequence: TGCGCCAGCAGCCAGGACATCAACTCTGGAAACACCATATATTTT. It translates to CASSQDINSGNTIYF.

This clone was observed a handful of times. The chain combines TRBV19 with TRBJ1-2; the D gene is possibly TRBD1 (6 bases). Trimming left V 5 bases short and J 4 bases short, with 17 bases between. The CDR3 runs 15 residues. Germline loops: CDR1 LNHDA, CDR2 SQIVND (reference sequence). The CDR3 region is CASSPYDRQLYGYTF. For the CDR3, the DNA is TGTGCCAGTAGTCCGTACGACAGGCAACTCTATGGCTACACCTTC.